A single sample is the source of the 25 T cell receptor beta chains below, sequenced in a study of shared clonotypes between healthy human individuals. The naive CD8 population came from CD45RO-negative cells selected for CCR7, without terminally differentiated effector memory CD45RA+ cells. The method was immunoSEQ multiplex PCR; TCRdb's version includes in-frame clones alone and lacks a portion of them. The profile covers roughly 590,000 clones, with around 95% appearing a single time and about 0.11% taken by the ten largest. Sequencing used naive CD8+ T cells sorted from blood. These receptors all come from a woman in her twenties or thirties in good health.

This sequence joins TRBV6-1 and TRBJ2-1, with D perhaps TRBD1 or TRBD2 (6 bases each). This CDR3 has 17 amino acids. Trimming took 0 bases from V and 3 from J, leaving 15 bases between them. Germline CDR1 reads MNHNS; CDR2 reads SASEGT. CDR3 sequence reads: CASSEALLGGRYNEQFF. The DNA for the CDR3 is TGTGCCAGCAGTGAAGCGCTTCTCGGGGGCCGCTACAATGAGCAGTTCTTC.

The rearrangement uses TRBV28 and TRBJ2-5, with no clear D. Per germline, CDR1 MDHEN and CDR2 SYDVKM. The CDR3 is 17 residues long. Trimming took off 3 bases at V and 4 bases at J, with 21 bases between the two ends. The CDR3 region is CASSLDGGTQPGETQYF. The CDR3 coding sequence is TGTGCCAGCAGTTTGGACGGCGGTACACAGCCAGGAGAGACCCAGTACTTC.

This clone was seen once. The chain employs TRBV29-1 and TRBJ2-1; D is unclear. CDR3 length: 14 amino acids. V shed 4 bases and J shed 2 bases, with 12 bases lying between them. Germline loops: CDR1 SQVTM, CDR2 ANQGSEA. The CDR3 coding sequence is TGCAGCGTTGGCTCAGAAAGTACCTACAATGAGCAGTTCTTC. It codes for CSVGSESTYNEQFF.

This rearrangement joins TRBV5-1 to TRBJ1-4, with a possible D match to TRBD1 (5 bases). The CDR3 sequence is 15 residues long. The ends were cut back, 4 bases at V and 3 bases at J, with 13 bases in the middle. Germline CDR1 SGHRS, CDR2 YFSETQ. CDR3 DNA: TGCGCCAGCAGCGCCGGGGTGGGACCTAATGAAAAACTGTTTTTT. This codes for CASSAGVGPNEKLFF.

The chain joins TRBV29-1 to TRBJ2-1; D is possibly TRBD2 (5 bases). The V and J ends lost 4 bases and 6 bases respectively, with 10 bases between them. This CDR3 region has 12 residues. The germline V gene has CDR1 SQVTM and CDR2 ANQGSEA. CDR3: CSVVADFNEQFF. The CDR3 DNA reads TGCAGCGTTGTGGCGGACTTCAATGAGCAGTTCTTC.

The genes are TRBV27 and TRBJ2-7, with 7 bases identical to TRBD1. The germline V gene has CDR1 MNHEY and CDR2 SMNVEV (reference sequence). V was clipped by 0 bases and J by 3 bases; unmatched bases: 8. The CDR3 runs to 16 residues. DNA of the CDR3: TGTGCCAGCAGTTTATCGCCGGGACAGTCCAACTACGAGCAGTACTTC. Translating it yields CASSLSPGQSNYEQYF.

The CDR3 DNA reads as TGTGCCAGCAGTCCGACAGGGACGATAGCAACTAATGAAAAACTGTTTTTT. Its protein is CASSPTGTIATNEKLFF. V is TRBV28 and J is TRBJ1-4; 7 positions agree with TRBD1. V was clipped by 5 bases and J by 0 bases; unmatched bases: 9. The CDR3 is 17 residues long. The germline CDR1 and CDR2 sequences are MDHEN and SYDVKM.

The V and J genes are TRBV7-2 and TRBJ2-1; 11 nucleotides match TRBD2. The CDR3 has 16 amino acids. V shed 5 bases, J shed 5 bases, and the junction held 8 bases outside the gene matches. In germline, CDR1 is SGHTA, CDR2 FQGNSA. The CDR3 region has the DNA TGTGCCAGCAGCCCTCTAGCGGGGGGTCCTGACAATGAGCAGTTCTTC. It specifies CASSPLAGGPDNEQFF.

This sequence joins TRBV13 and TRBJ2-7; 8 nucleotides agree with TRBD1. Germline loops: CDR1 PRHDT, CDR2 FYEKMQ (reference sequence). V shed 8 bases, J shed 9 bases, and the junction held 15 bases outside the gene matches. The CDR3 extends over 14 amino acids. The CDR3 reads CASGSMTGVLGQYF. The DNA for the CDR3 is TGTGCCAGCGGATCCATGACAGGGGTTCTAGGGCAGTACTTC.

The chain combines TRBV7-3 with TRBJ2-7, with D perhaps given as TRBD1 or TRBD2 (5 bases each). The CDR3 covers 15 residues. V lost 2 bases, J lost 4 bases, and 15 bases lay in between. Per the germline V gene, CDR1 is SGHTA and CDR2 is FQGTGA. The CDR3, as DNA: TGTGCCAGCAGCTTAGGGGTTGGCTGGGGGTACGAGCAGTACTTC. Residues: CASSLGVGWGYEQYF.

This clone appeared a single time. V usage is TRBV27 and J usage is TRBJ2-7; 7 bases match TRBD1. Germline-derived CDR1 and CDR2 are MNHEY and SMNVEV (reference sequence). The junction had 6 bases not matched to a gene; V was cut back by 2 bases and J by 2 bases. This CDR3 has 15 residues. The DNA of the CDR3 is TGTGCCAGCAGTTTAGTCGGGACAGATACCTACGAGCAGTACTTC. Translating it yields CASSLVGTDTYEQYF.

This chain joins TRBV10-3 and TRBJ1-1; D possibly corresponds to TRBD1 (6 bases). CDR1 is ENHRY, CDR2 SYGVKD, per germline. The CDR3 is 14 amino acids. Trimming took 2 bases from V and 7 from J, leaving 14 bases between them. CDR3 coding DNA: TGTGCCATCAGTGAGAGAGTCGAGGACAGTGAAGCTTTCTTT. Encoded protein: CAISERVEDSEAFF.

Note on this clone: This same CDR3 is encoded by further DNA sequences in the sample. The chain carries TRBV29-1 and TRBJ2-2; D assignment may be TRBD1 or TRBD2 (5 bases each). CDR3 length: 14 amino acids. Germline V gene sequence: CDR1 SQVTM, CDR2 ANQGSEA. V was cut by 2 bases and J by 0 bases, with 7 bases left in between. The CDR3: CSVERGANTGELFF. The DNA of the CDR3 is TGCAGCGTTGAACGGGGCGCGAACACCGGGGAGCTGTTTTTT.

This sequence joins TRBV5-6 and TRBJ2-5; perhaps TRBD1 as D (6 bases). The CDR3 totals 13 residues. Trimming took off 2 bases at V and 5 bases at J, with 10 bases between the two ends. Germline V lookup: CDR1 SGHDT, CDR2 YYEEEE. The chain's CDR3 is CASSFQGTETQYF. CDR3 bases: TGTGCCAGCAGCTTTCAGGGGACGGAGACCCAGTACTTC.

This clone came up once. This chain uses TRBV4-1 with TRBJ1-2, with D perhaps TRBD1 (5 bases). The germline CDR1 and CDR2 sequences are MGHRA and YSYEKL. The length of the CDR3 is 15 residues. V was cut by 0 bases and J by 8 bases, with 16 bases left in between. As DNA, the CDR3 is TGCGCCAGCAGCCAAGATGGGGGATTCTCGGTCGGCTACACCTTC. Amino acid sequence: CASSQDGGFSVGYTF.

The J gene is TRBJ2-7, the V gene TRBV9, with D unclear. Trimming left V 1 base short and J 7 bases short, with 15 bases between. Germline V gives CDR1 SGDLS, CDR2 YYNGEE. This CDR3 is built from 14 residues. Here the CDR3 reads CASSVPLGDLEQYF. In DNA, the CDR3 is TGTGCCAGCAGCGTACCGTTAGGAGATCTTGAGCAGTACTTC.

As to this clone: The same CDR3 can be traced to other DNA sequences in this sample. V usage is TRBV5-4 and J usage is TRBJ2-1; D ambiguous. V lost 4 bases and J 7 bases, leaving 6 bases between the germline ends. The CDR3 runs 11 residues. CDR1 is SGHNT and CDR2 is YYREEE in the germline V gene (reference sequence). The CDR3 loop is CASSALNEQFF. The CDR3 DNA sequence: TGTGCCAGCAGCGCACTAAATGAGCAGTTCTTC. Combining the CDR3 with reference TRBV5-4 and TRBJ2-1 gives the whole variable domain ETGVTQSPTHLIKTRGQQVTLRCSSQSGHNTVSWYQQALGQGPQFIFQYYREEENGRGNFPPRFSGLQFPNYSSELNVNALELDDSALYLCASSALNEQFFGPGTRLTVL.

This clone showed up just once. Additional DNA sequences in this sample encode the identical CDR3. This sequence joins TRBV5-1 and TRBJ1-3, with D unresolved. Between the trimmed V and J ends, which lost 0 bases and 4 bases, there was a span of 5 bases. Germline loops: CDR1 SGHRS, CDR2 YFSETQ. This CDR3 region has 13 residues. CDR3 amino acids: CASSLAGGNTIYF. The CDR3 coding sequence is TGCGCCAGCAGCTTGGCAGGAGGAAACACCATATATTTT.

The chain carries TRBV6-1 and TRBJ2-3; 8 bases agree with TRBD2. Germline assignment: CDR1 MNHNS and CDR2 SASEGT. V was clipped by 1 base and J by 1 base; unmatched bases: 1. The CDR3 has 15 residues. The chain's CDR3 is CASSEELAGTDTQYF. The CDR3 DNA reads TGTGCCAGCAGTGAAGAACTAGCGGGCACAGATACGCAGTATTTT.

The chain is built from TRBV29-1 and TRBJ2-1; D unresolved. The CDR3 length is 12 residues. Germline V lookup: CDR1 SQVTM, CDR2 ANQGSEA. V dropped 7 bases and J dropped 8 bases, with 15 bases sitting between them. The CDR3 here is CSAGLGFDEQFF. CDR3 nucleotides: TGCAGCGCGGGCCTAGGTTTTGATGAGCAGTTCTTC.

CDR3 in DNA: TGTGCCAGCAGCTTAGTCGGGATCTACGAGCAGTACTTC. This encodes CASSLVGIYEQYF. The rearrangement links TRBV7-2 to TRBJ2-7; a weak D match, TRBD2 (5 bases). Germline assignment: CDR1 SGHTA and CDR2 FQGNSA. The CDR3 spans 13 residues. V shed 1 base and J shed 3 bases, with 7 bases lying between them.

The rearrangement uses TRBV4-2 and TRBJ2-7; 9 bases are shared with TRBD2. This CDR3 has 17 residues. J was trimmed by 3 bases and V by 0 bases; bases with no gene match: 9. Germline V gives CDR1 LGHNA, CDR2 YNFKEQ. The CDR3 bases are TGTGCCAGCAGCCAAGACCGGCTTGGCGGGGGGGTCTACGAGCAGTACTTC. Translation: CASSQDRLGGGVYEQYF.

The chain uses TRBV6-6 and TRBJ2-3; D is unresolved. The CDR3 consists of 15 residues. V was pared by 2 bases and J by 2 bases, with 11 bases between. Germline loops: CDR1 MNHNY, CDR2 SVGAGI (reference sequence). CDR3 DNA: TGTGCCAGCAGTTACCCGTCCCCGGTCACAGATACGCAGTATTTT. This translates into CASSYPSPVTDTQYF.

With respect to this clone: Other nucleotide sequences in the sample specify the same CDR3. The rearrangement joins TRBV27 to TRBJ2-7, with D perhaps TRBD1 or TRBD2 (5 bases each). This CDR3 has 15 amino acids. Germline V CDR1 and CDR2: MNHEY, SMNVEV (reference sequence). The ends were cut back, 0 bases at V and 1 base at J, with 10 bases in the middle. CDR3 sequence: CASSLSGGRSYEQYF. The CDR3 DNA sequence: TGTGCCAGCAGTTTATCTGGGGGAAGATCCTACGAGCAGTACTTC.

The V gene is TRBV7-9, the J gene TRBJ1-6; D gene ambiguous. The CDR3 runs to 15 residues. Germline CDR1 is SEHNR and CDR2 is FQNEAQ (reference sequence). The ends were cut back, 1 base at V and 7 bases at J, with 11 bases in the middle. The CDR3 region is CASSLVNSANSPLHF. For the CDR3, the DNA is TGTGCCAGCAGCTTAGTAAACTCAGCAAATTCACCCCTCCACTTT. The full variable domain, with the rest looked up from reference TRBV7-9 and TRBJ1-6, is DTGVSQNPRHKITKRGQNVTFRCDPISEHNRLYWYRQTLGQGPEFLTYFQNEAQLEKSRLLSDRFSAERPKGSFSTLEIQRTEQGDSAMYLCASSLVNSANSPLHFGNGTRLTVT.